This T cell receptor beta chain was recovered during a study of blood T cell repertoires in COVID-19. Overall study: PBMCs, B-cell-depleted T cells, or T cells were the source of the cDNA or gDNA that made up the material.

TCRdb's table, derived via immunoSEQ multiplex PCR, lists solely in-frame clones and lacks some. The sample yields fewer than 300,000 clones, about 73% seen once. Germline V gene data show CDR1 as LGHDT and CDR2 as YNNKEL (reference sequence). V lost 3 bases to trimming and J lost 0 bases, with 3 bases between them. The length of the CDR3 is 13 residues. This TCR came from a woman aged 80 or over with acute or convalescent COVID-19. V usage is TRBV3-1 (or the pseudogene TRBV3-2) and J usage is TRBJ1-3; D uncertain. The sequencing sample was made of peripheral blood. CDR3 DNA: TGTGCCAGCAGCCAGAGCTCTGGAAACACCATATATTTT. Its translation: CASSQSSGNTIYF.